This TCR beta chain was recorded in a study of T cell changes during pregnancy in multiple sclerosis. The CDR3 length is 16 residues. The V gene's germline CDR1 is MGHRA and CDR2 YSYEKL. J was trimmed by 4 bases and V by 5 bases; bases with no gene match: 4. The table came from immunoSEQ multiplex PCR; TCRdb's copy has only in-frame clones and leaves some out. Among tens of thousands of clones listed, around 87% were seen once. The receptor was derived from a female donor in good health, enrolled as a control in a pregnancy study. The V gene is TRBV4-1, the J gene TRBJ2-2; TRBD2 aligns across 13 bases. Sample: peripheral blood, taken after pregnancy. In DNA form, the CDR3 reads TGCGCCAGCAGCTCAGGACTAGCGGGAGCCACCGGGGAGCTGTTTTTT. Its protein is CASSSGLAGATGELFF.